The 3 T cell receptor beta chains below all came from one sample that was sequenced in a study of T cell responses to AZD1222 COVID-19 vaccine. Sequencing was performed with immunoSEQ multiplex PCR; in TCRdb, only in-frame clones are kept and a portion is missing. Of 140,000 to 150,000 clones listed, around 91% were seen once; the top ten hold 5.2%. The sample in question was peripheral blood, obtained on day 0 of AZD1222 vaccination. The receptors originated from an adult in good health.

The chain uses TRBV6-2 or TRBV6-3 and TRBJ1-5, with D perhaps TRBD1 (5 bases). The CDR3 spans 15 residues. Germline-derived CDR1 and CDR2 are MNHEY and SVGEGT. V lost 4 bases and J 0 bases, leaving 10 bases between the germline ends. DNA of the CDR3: TGTGCCAGCAGTTCCGGGACGTATAGCAATCAGCCCCAGCATTTT. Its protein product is CASSSGTYSNQPQHF.

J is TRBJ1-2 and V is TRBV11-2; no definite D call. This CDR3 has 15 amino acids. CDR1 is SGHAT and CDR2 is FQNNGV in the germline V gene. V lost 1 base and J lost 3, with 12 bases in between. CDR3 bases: TGTGCCAGCAGCTTAGTTCCTTCCGGCGACTATGGCTACACCTTC. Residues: CASSLVPSGDYGYTF.

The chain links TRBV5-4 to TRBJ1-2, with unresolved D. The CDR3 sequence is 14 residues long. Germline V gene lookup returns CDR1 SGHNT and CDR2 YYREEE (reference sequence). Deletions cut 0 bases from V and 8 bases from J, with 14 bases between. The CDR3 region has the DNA TGTGCCAGCAGCTTGGTCTCGGAGGGCCAGGGCTACACCTTC. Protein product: CASSLVSEGQGYTF. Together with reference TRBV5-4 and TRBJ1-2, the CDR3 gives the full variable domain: ETGVTQSPTHLIKTRGQQVTLRCSSQSGHNTVSWYQQALGQGPQFIFQYYREEENGRGNFPPRFSGLQFPNYSSELNVNALELDDSALYLCASSLVSEGQGYTFGSGTRLTVV.